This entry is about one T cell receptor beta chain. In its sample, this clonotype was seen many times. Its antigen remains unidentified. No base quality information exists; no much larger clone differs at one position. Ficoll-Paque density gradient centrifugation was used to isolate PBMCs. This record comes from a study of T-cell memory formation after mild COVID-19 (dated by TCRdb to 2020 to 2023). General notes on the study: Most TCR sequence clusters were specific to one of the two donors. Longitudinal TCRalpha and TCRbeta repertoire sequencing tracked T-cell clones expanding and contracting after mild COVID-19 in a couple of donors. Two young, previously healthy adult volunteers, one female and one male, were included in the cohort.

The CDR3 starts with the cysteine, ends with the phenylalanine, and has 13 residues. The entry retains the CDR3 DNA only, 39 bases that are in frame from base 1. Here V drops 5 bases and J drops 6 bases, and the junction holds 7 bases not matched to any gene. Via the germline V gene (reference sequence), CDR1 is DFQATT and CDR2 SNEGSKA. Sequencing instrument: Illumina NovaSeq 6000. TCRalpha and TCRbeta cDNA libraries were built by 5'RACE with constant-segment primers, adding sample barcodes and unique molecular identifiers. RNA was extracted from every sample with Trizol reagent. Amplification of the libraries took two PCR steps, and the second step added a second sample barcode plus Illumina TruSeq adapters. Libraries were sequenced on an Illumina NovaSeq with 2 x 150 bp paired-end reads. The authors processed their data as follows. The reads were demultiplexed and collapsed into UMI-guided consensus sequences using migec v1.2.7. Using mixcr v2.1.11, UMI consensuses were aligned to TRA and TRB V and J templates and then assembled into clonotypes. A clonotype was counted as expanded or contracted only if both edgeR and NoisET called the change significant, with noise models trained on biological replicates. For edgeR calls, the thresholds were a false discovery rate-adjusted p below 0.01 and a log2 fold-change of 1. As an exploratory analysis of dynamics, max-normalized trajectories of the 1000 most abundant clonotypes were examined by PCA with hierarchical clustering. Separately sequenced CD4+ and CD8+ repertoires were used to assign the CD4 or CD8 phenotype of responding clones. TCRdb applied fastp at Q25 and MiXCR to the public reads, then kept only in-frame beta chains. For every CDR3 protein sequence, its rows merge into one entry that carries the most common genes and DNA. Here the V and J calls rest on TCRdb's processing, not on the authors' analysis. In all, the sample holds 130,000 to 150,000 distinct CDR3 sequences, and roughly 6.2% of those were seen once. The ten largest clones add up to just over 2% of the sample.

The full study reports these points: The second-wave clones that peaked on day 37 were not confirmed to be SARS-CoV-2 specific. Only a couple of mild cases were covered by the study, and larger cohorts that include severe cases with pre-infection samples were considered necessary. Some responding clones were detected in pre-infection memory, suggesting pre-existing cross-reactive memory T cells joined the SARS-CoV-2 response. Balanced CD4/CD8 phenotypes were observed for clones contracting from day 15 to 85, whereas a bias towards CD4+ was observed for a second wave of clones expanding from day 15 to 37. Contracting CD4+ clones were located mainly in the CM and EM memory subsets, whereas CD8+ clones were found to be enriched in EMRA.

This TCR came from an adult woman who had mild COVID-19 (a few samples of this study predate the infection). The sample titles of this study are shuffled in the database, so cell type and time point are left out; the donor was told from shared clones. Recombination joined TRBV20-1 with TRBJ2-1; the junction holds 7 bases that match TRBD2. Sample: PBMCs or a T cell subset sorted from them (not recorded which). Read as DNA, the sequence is TGCAGTGCTGTCTTAGCGGGCCCCAATGAGCAGTTCTTC. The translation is CSAVLAGPNEQFF.